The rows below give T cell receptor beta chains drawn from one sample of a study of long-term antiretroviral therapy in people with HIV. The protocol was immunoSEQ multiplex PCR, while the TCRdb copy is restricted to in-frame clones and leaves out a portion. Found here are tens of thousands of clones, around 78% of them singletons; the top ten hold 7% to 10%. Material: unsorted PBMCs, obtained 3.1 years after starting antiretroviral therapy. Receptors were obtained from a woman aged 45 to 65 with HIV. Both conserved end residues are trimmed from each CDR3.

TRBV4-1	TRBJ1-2	ASSQVGTGNYGYT
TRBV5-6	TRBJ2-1	ASRKPGVGYNEQF
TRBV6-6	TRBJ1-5	ASSGGPNQPQH
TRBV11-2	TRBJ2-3	ASSWGTPDTQY
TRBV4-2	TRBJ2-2	ASSQDFTGPTGELF
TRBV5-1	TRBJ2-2	ASSLTSGGAGELF
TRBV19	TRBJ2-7	ASSIGLASYEQY
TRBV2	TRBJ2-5	ASSFDWETQY
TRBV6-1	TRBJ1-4	ASSERGGQVGKLF
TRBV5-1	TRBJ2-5	ASSRWTSTETQY
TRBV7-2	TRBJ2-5	ASSLAVLAGGLQTQY
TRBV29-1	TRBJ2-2	SVGWSSSPKTGELF
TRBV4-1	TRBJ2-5	ASSLGQGETQY
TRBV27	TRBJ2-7	ASRKAGTQGGEQY
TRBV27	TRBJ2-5	ASSSGFQETQY
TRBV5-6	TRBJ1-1	ASSSGTRLRKNTEAF
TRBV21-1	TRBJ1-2	ASSKWDYGYT
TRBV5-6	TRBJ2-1	ASSLMRYNEQF
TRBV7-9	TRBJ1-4	ASMAAGRSEKLF
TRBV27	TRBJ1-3	ASSLSRAGGAFGNTIY
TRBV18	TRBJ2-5	ASSGPQETQY
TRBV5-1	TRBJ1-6	ASSDRETSPLH
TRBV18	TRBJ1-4	ASSPGQGPEKLF
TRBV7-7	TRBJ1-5	ARHDRGKTSNQPQH
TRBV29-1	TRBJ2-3	SVPRVTDTQY
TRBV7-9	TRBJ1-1	ASSSLAGAYTEAF
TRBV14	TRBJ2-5	ASSQYTGERQETQY
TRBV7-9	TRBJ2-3	ASSPLGGSTDTQY
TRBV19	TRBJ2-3	ASSIDSPAGGEGTDTQY
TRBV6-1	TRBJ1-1	ASPPQAGTEAF
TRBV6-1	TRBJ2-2	ASKEGNTGELF
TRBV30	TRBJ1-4	AWSRQGGEKLF
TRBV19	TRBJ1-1	ASTSTSFAEAF
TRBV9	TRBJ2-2	ASSLWTSGGAGELF
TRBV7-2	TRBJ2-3	ASSAGQGPDTQY
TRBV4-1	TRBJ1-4	ASSQGQLETTNEKLF
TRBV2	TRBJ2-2	ASYGGGANTGELF
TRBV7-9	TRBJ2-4	ASGAPLAKNIQY
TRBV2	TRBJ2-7	ASIKGEASSYEQY
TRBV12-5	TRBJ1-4	ASGPWGTNEKLF
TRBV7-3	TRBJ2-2	ASSRQGGTGELF
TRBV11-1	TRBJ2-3	ASSNGLAGSRRTDTQY
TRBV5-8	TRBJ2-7	ASSFGGSGQGLYEQY
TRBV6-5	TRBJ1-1	ASSLTAPKNTEAF
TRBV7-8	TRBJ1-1	ASSLVSVISEAF
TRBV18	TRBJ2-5	ASSPGVQETQY
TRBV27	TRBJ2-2	ASSPTGPETGELF
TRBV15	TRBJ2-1	ATSRGSNEQF
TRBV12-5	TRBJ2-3	ASGLHPGIQSDTQY
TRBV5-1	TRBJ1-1	ASSDSYTEAF
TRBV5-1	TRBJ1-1	ASSLGARGLGEAF
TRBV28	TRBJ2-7	ASSLDRGVPYEQY
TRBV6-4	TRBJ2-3	ASSVIAGDTQY
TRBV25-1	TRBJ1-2	ASSTSKGSYGYT
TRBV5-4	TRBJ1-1	ASSTRDRVETEAF
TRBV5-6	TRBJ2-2	ASSRTSGGADTGELF
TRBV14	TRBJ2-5	ASSQMYQETQY
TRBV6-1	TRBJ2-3	AGGWDSPSTDTQY
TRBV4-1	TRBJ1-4	ASSQFRGEKLF